The 2 T cell receptor beta chains below were found in one sample sequenced in a study of T-cell reconstitution after alpha-beta-depleted transplantation in children. Unique molecular identifiers were built into the TCRbeta library. TCRdb re-called the PCR reads through MiXCR, storing one row per CDR3 protein. The table includes 250,000 to 350,000 distinct CDR3 sequences, approximately 9.8% detected once. The sample consisted of PBMCs from the stem cell graft donor, taken from the stem cell graft. These receptors were obtained from a human donor who donated a stem cell graft to a child with SCID.

This clonotype has ten or more counts. The chain joins TRBV3-1 to TRBJ1-1, with D tentatively TRBD1 (5 bases). The CDR3 spans 11 residues. Germline loops: CDR1 LGHDT, CDR2 YNNKEL (reference sequence). V was clipped by 6 bases and J by 4 bases, with 6 bases between them. CDR3 protein: CASSQGTEAFF. The CDR3 bases are TGTGCCAGCAGTCAGGGCACTGAAGCTTTCTTT.

This clonotype was observed at least ten times. V gene TRBV15 combines with J gene TRBJ1-4; possible D gene TRBD1, 6 bases. Germline CDR1 is LNHNV and CDR2 is YYDKDF (reference sequence). V was trimmed by 0 bases and J by 8 bases, leaving 13 bases between them. The CDR3 runs to 15 residues. The chain's CDR3 is CATSRDVRGGEKLFF. DNA of the CDR3: TGTGCCACCAGCAGAGACGTCAGGGGAGGGGAAAAACTGTTTTTT.